The clone carrying this T cell receptor (beta chain) was detected ten times or more. The data belong to a study of T cells in Graves' hyperthyroidism and ophthalmopathy. The overall study: Once the initial diagnosis was made, peripheral blood was obtained before any treatment.

Amplified TCR beta CDR3 regions came from RNA transcripts. When the TCR CDR3 underwent first-round RT-PCR, the HTBI primer set was used. TCRdb itself ran the multiplex PCR reads through MiXCR, one entry per CDR3 protein. The sample holds 500,000 or so distinct CDR3 sequences, over 15% seen once. V lost 5 bases, J lost 2 bases, and 13 bases lay in between. Germline V gene lookup returns CDR1 MDHEN and CDR2 SYDVKM. CDR3 length equals 14 residues. Based on clinical symptoms, serum thyroxine and TRAb, thyroid ultrasound and orbital computed tomography, diagnoses were reached. Each 10 ml fresh peripheral blood draw supplied the PBMCs.

The chain combines TRBV28 with TRBJ2-7; the D is unclear. This TCR was recovered from a woman in her late teens or twenties with Graves' ophthalmopathy. The sample consisted of blood. The CDR3 sequence: CASSPPRPPYEQYF. The CDR3 region has the DNA TGTGCCAGCAGTCCCCCACGGCCCCCCTACGAGCAGTACTTC.